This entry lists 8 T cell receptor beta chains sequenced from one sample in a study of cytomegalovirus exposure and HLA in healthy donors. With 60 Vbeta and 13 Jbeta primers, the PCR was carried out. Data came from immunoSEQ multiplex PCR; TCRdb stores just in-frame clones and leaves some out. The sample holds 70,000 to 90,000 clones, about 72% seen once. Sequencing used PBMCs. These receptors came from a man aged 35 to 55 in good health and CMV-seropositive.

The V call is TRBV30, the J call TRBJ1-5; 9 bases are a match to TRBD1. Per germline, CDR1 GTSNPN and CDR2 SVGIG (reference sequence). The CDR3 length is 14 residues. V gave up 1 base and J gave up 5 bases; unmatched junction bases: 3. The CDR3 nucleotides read TGTGCCTGGAGTGCGGACAGGGGATATCAGCCCCAGCATTTT. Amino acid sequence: CAWSADRGYQPQHF.

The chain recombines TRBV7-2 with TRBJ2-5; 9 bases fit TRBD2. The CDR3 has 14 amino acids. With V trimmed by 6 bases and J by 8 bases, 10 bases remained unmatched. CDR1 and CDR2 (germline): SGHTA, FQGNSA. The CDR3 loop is CASSRGGARDTQYF. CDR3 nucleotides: TGTGCCAGCAGTCGCGGGGGGGCCCGGGACACCCAGTACTTC.

CDR3 in amino acids: CASRRDRVSSPLHF. The CDR3 DNA sequence: TGCGCCAGCAGACGGGACAGGGTATCCTCACCCCTCCACTTT. The chain links TRBV5-1 to TRBJ1-6; 9 nucleotides match TRBD1. V dropped 5 bases and J dropped 10; count of bases not matched to a gene: 7. Per germline, CDR1 SGHRS and CDR2 YFSETQ. The CDR3 is 14 residues long.

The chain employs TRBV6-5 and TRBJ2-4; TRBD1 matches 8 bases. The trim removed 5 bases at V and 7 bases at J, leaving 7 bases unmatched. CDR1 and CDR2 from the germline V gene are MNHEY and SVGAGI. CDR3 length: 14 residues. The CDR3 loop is CASSPRTGSNIQYF. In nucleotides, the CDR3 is TGTGCCAGCAGTCCCCGGACAGGGTCGAACATTCAGTACTTC.

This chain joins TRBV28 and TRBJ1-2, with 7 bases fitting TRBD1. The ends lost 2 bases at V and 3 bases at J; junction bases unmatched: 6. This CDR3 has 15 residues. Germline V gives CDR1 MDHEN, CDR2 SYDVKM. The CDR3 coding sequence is TGTGCCAGCAGTTTAGGAGGGGGCAACTACTATGGCTACACCTTC. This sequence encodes CASSLGGGNYYGYTF.

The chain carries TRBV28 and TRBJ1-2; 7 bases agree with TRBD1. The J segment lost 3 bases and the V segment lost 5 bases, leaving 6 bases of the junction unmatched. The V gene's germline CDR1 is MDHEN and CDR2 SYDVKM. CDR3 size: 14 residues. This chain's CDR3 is CASSITGTDYGYTF. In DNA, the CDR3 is TGTGCCAGCAGTATCACCGGGACAGACTATGGCTACACCTTC.

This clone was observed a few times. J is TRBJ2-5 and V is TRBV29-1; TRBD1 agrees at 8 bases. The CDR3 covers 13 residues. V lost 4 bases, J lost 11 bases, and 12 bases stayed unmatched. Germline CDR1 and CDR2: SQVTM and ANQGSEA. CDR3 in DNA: TGCAGCGTTGGAAATCGGACAGGGAGAGGGCAGTACTTC. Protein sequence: CSVGNRTGRGQYF.

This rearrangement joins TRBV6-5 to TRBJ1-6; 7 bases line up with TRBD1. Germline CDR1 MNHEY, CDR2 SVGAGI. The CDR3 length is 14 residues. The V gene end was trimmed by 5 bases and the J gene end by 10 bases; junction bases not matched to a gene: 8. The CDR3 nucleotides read TGTGCCAGCAGTCGACAGGGAGAGGGCTCACCCCTCCACTTT. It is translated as CASSRQGEGSPLHF.